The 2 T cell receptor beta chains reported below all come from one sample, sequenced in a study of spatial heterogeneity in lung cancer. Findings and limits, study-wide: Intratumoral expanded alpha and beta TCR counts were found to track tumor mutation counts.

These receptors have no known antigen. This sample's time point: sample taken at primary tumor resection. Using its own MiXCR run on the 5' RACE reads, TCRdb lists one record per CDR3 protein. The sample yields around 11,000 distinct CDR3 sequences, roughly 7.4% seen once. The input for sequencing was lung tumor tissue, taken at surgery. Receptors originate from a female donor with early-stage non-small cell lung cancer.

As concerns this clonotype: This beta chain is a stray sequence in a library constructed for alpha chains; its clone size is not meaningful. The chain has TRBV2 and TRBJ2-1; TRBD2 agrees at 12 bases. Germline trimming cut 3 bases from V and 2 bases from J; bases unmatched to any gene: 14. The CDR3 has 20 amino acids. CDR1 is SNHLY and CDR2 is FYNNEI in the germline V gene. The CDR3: CASSEERTVLAGGPYNEQFF. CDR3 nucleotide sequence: TGTGCCAGCAGTGAGGAGCGAACAGTACTAGCGGGGGGACCCTACAATGAGCAGTTCTTC. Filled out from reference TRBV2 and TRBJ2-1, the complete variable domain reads EPEVTQTPSHQVTQMGQEVILRCVPISNHLYFYWYRQILGQKVEFLVSFYNNEISEKSEIFDDQFSVERPDGSNFTLKIRSTKLEDSAMYFCASSEERTVLAGGPYNEQFFGPGTRLTVL.

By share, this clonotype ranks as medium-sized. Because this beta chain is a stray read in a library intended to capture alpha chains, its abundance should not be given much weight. This CDR3 reads CAISARGVLYNEQFF. The CDR3 region has the DNA TGTGCCATCAGTGCCCGGGGAGTGCTCTACAATGAGCAGTTCTTC. The genes are TRBV10-3 and TRBJ2-1; the D gene is possibly TRBD2 (5 bases). This CDR3 region has 15 residues. Per germline, CDR1 ENHRY and CDR2 SYGVKD. Trimming took off 4 bases at V and 3 bases at J, with 13 bases between the two ends.